Below are 25 T cell receptor beta chains sequenced from a single sample in a study of cytomegalovirus exposure and HLA in healthy donors. Primers: 60 Vbeta forward and 13 Jbeta reverse. The repertoire was sequenced with immunoSEQ multiplex PCR; TCRdb's copy has only in-frame clones and lacks some. The table lists 150,000 to 200,000 clones, around 79% of them singletons. The sequencing input was PBMCs. The receptors derive from a woman aged 45-60 years in good health and CMV-seropositive.

V is TRBV29-1 and J is TRBJ1-2; D is possibly TRBD1 (5 bases). CDR1 and CDR2 from the germline V gene are SQVTM and ANQGSEA. Trimming took 4 bases from V and 4 from J, leaving 16 bases between them. The CDR3 consists of 14 residues. DNA of the CDR3: TGCAGCGTTGTGCAGGGAACGGCCAGCTATGGCTACACCTTC. As protein: CSVVQGTASYGYTF.

This clone was recorded a few times. The rearrangement joins TRBV6-6 to TRBJ1-1; 10 nucleotides align to TRBD1. Germline lookup yields CDR1 MNHNY and CDR2 SVGAGI (reference sequence). This CDR3 is built from 15 residues. The V gene end was trimmed by 7 bases and the J gene end by 5 bases; junction bases not matched to a gene: 10. The CDR3 region has the DNA TGTGCCAGCACTGACCTGGGACAGGGGTTGACTGAAGCTTTCTTT. This translates into CASTDLGQGLTEAFF.

The CDR3: CASSQDTSGGYNEQFF. The CDR3 DNA is TGCGCCAGCAGCCAAGATACTAGCGGGGGTTACAATGAGCAGTTCTTC. The J gene is TRBJ2-1, the V gene TRBV4-1; 11 nucleotides agree with TRBD2. The CDR3 contains 16 residues. Germline CDR1 reads MGHRA; CDR2 reads YSYEKL. Trimming at V came to 0 bases and at J to 4 bases, leaving 2 bases not matched to a gene.

The V call is TRBV2, the J call TRBJ2-5; 8 bases match TRBD1. CDR3 length: 13 amino acids. In germline, CDR1 is SNHLY, CDR2 FYNNEI. In nucleotides, the CDR3 is TGTGCGAAGACCGGACAGGGAAGAGAGACCCAGTACTTC. Protein sequence: CAKTGQGRETQYF.

The J gene is TRBJ2-1, the V gene TRBV6-6; 8 bases are a match to TRBD2. This CDR3 is 15 amino acids long. CDR1 is MNHNY, CDR2 SVGAGI, per germline (reference sequence). With 4 bases clipped from V and 2 bases from J, the junction kept 4 bases outside the gene matches. CDR3: CASSLSGGPYNEQFF. DNA for the CDR3: TGTGCCAGCAGTTTAAGCGGGGGTCCCTACAATGAGCAGTTCTTC.

This clone was counted only a few times. J is TRBJ2-3 and V is TRBV7-9, with D possibly TRBD2 on 5 matching bases. This CDR3 region has 16 residues. The germline V and J ends were trimmed by 3 bases and 0 bases, with 13 bases remaining between them. CDR1 is SEHNR, CDR2 FQNEAQ, per germline (reference sequence). CDR3 sequence reads: CASSFIALTSTDTQYF. DNA for the CDR3: TGTGCCAGCAGCTTCATAGCGCTTACTAGCACAGATACGCAGTATTTT.

Comments on this clone: The sample contains more than one DNA sequence encoding this CDR3. This chain uses TRBV2 with TRBJ2-3; D perhaps matches TRBD2 (6 bases). CDR1 is SNHLY and CDR2 is FYNNEI in the germline V gene. This CDR3 contains 14 residues. V was pared by 4 bases and J by 0 bases, with 8 bases between. The CDR3 nucleotides read TGTGCCAGCAGTGCTAGCGCCAGCACAGATACGCAGTATTTT. Translating gives CASSASASTDTQYF.

The chain combines TRBV30 with TRBJ2-5, with D possibly matching TRBD2 (6 bases). V lost 4 bases and J 10 bases, leaving 13 bases between the germline ends. The V gene's germline CDR1 is GTSNPN and CDR2 SVGIG (reference sequence). The CDR3 contains 11 residues. The CDR3 sequence: CAWTSRRDQYF. Written as DNA, the CDR3 is TGTGCCTGGACCAGTCGGCGGGACCAGTACTTC.

As DNA, the CDR3 is TGTGCCAGCAGAGGCCGGGACAGGGTATTACAAAACATTCAGTACTTC. Protein product: CASRGRDRVLQNIQYF. The chain has TRBV6-6 and TRBJ2-4; TRBD1 matches at 9 bases. V dropped 6 bases and J dropped 5; count of bases not matched to a gene: 11. This CDR3 is built from 16 residues. Germline-derived CDR1 and CDR2 are MNHNY and SVGAGI (reference sequence).

The chain recombines TRBV27 with TRBJ1-2, with D perhaps TRBD1 (5 bases). Per germline, CDR1 MNHEY and CDR2 SMNVEV (reference sequence). Trimming stripped 8 bases from V and 4 bases from J, with 17 bases between. The CDR3 sequence is 14 residues long. The chain's CDR3 is CASGLPGLIYGYTF. The CDR3 DNA is TGTGCCAGCGGATTACCGGGACTTATCTATGGCTACACCTTC.

The rearrangement links TRBV5-1 to TRBJ1-2; D is unresolved. Germline loops: CDR1 SGHRS, CDR2 YFSETQ. The V gene lost 4 bases and the J gene lost 2 bases, with 15 bases spanning the gap. This CDR3 is built from 15 residues. CDR3 region: CASSPFDTENYGYTF. The CDR3 DNA reads as TGCGCCAGCAGCCCGTTTGACACAGAAAACTATGGCTACACCTTC. Full variable domain (rest looked up from reference TRBV5-1 and TRBJ1-2): KAGVTQTPRYLIKTRGQQVTLSCSPISGHRSVSWYQQTPGQGLQFLFEYFSETQRNKGNFPGRFSGRQFSNSRSEMNVSTLELGDSALYLCASSPFDTENYGYTFGSGTRLTVV.

This clone was seen more than once but under ten times. The chain uses TRBV7-9 and TRBJ2-7, with D unclear. V dropped 5 bases and J dropped 12 bases, with 14 bases sitting between them. Germline lookup yields CDR1 SEHNR and CDR2 FQNEAQ (reference sequence). The CDR3 runs to 11 residues. CDR3 in DNA: TGTGCCAGCAGCCTATCTGACACCAGGTACTTC. Translation gives CASSLSDTRYF.

This clone was counted between two and nine times. The gene calls are TRBV6-1 and TRBJ2-4; 14 bases match TRBD2. The V and J ends lost 4 bases and 3 bases, in that order; junction bases with no gene match: 8. The CDR3 runs to 18 residues. Germline CDR1 reads MNHNS; CDR2 reads SASEGT. CDR3 region: CASSGLAGGPGGKNIQYF. The DNA for the CDR3 is TGTGCCAGCAGTGGACTAGCGGGAGGGCCAGGGGGCAAAAACATTCAGTACTTC.

The rearrangement uses TRBV4-1 and TRBJ2-1; 12 positions match TRBD1. V dropped 6 bases and J dropped 6; count of bases not matched to a gene: 9. The CDR3 runs 16 residues. Looked up from germline, CDR1 is MGHRA and CDR2 is YSYEKL. In nucleotides, the CDR3 is TGCGCCAGCAGTCAATCCGGGACAGGGGGCGGCAATGAGCAGTTCTTC. It encodes CASSQSGTGGGNEQFF.

The chain recombines TRBV29-1 with TRBJ1-1, with 7 bases aligning to TRBD1. Germline lookup yields CDR1 SQVTM and CDR2 ANQGSEA. The V gene end was trimmed by 4 bases and the J gene end by 8 bases; junction bases not matched to a gene: 10. The CDR3 loop spans 13 amino acids. CDR3 nucleotides: TGCAGCGTTGTCTCACAGGGGAGATCCGAAGCTTTCTTT. This encodes CSVVSQGRSEAFF.

In its sample, this clone was seen a few times. The rearrangement links TRBV11-2 to TRBJ2-6; TRBD1 matches 9 bases. Trimming at V came to 5 bases and at J to 2 bases, leaving 13 bases not matched to a gene. Germline values: CDR1 SGHAT, CDR2 FQNNGV. The CDR3 covers 19 residues. The CDR3 is CASSHRTGVARTGANVLTF. The CDR3 DNA is TGTGCCAGCAGCCACCGGACAGGGGTCGCACGAACTGGGGCCAACGTCCTGACTTTC.

A few counts support this clone. This chain joins TRBV5-4 and TRBJ1-1; a possible D gene is TRBD1 (6 bases). The ends were cut back, 5 bases at V and 1 base at J, with 18 bases in the middle. Germline-derived CDR1 and CDR2 are SGHNT and YYREEE (reference sequence). The CDR3 contains 16 residues. CDR3 residues: CASSYRATGGNTEAFF. CDR3 bases: TGTGCCAGCAGTTACAGGGCGACGGGCGGGAACACTGAAGCTTTCTTT.

This clone was seen just once. The J gene is TRBJ2-2, the V gene TRBV29-1; D unclear. The V end was cut by 4 bases, the J end by 1 base, with 4 bases between. The germline CDR1 and CDR2 sequences are SQVTM and ANQGSEA. This CDR3 region has 12 residues. CDR3 region: CSVVKNTGELFF. CDR3 coding DNA: TGCAGCGTTGTTAAGAACACCGGGGAGCTGTTTTTT.

The J gene is TRBJ1-2, the V gene TRBV10-3; the match to TRBD1 covers 12 bases. CDR1 ENHRY and CDR2 SYGVKD come from the germline V gene. CDR3 length: 14 residues. V was pared by 7 bases and J by 5 bases, with 5 bases of the junction left unmatched. Here the CDR3 reads CAIMSGQGAYGYTF. In nucleotides, the CDR3 is TGTGCCATCATGTCGGGACAGGGGGCATATGGCTACACCTTC.

V usage is TRBV7-6 and J usage is TRBJ1-1; possibly TRBD1 for D (5 bases). Trimming took 0 bases from V and 4 from J, leaving 12 bases between them. CDR3 length: 15 amino acids. The V gene's germline CDR1 is SGHVS and CDR2 FNYEAQ. CDR3 DNA sequence: TGTGCCAGCAGCTTAGCTCGTGCAGGGTTCACTGAAGCTTTCTTT. It is translated as CASSLARAGFTEAFF.

This clone was picked up a small number of times. The chain employs TRBV6-6 and TRBJ2-4; D is perhaps TRBD2 (5 bases). Deletions cut 2 bases from V and 9 bases from J, with 14 bases between. Looked up from germline, CDR1 is MNHNY and CDR2 is SVGAGI (reference sequence). CDR3 length equals 14 residues. CDR3 in DNA: TGTGCCAGCAGTTACCCCGGGGAGCCAAGCATTCAGTACTTC. Translated: CASSYPGEPSIQYF.

The chain couples TRBV30 to TRBJ2-7; 8 bases fit TRBD1. CDR1 is GTSNPN, CDR2 SVGIG, per germline (reference sequence). The CDR3 consists of 16 residues. Trimming at V came to 1 base and at J to 0 bases, leaving 8 bases not matched to a gene. CDR3 DNA sequence: TGTGCCTGGAGTGATCTTACAGGGGGGATCTCCTACGAGCAGTACTTC. The encoded protein is CAWSDLTGGISYEQYF.

The chain is built from TRBV4-1 and TRBJ2-7; 9 nucleotides match TRBD1. The CDR3 extends over 18 amino acids. V trimming: 0 bases; J trimming: 3 bases; junction bases outside the gene matches: 12. From germline, CDR1 is MGHRA and CDR2 YSYEKL. CDR3 sequence (DNA): TGCGCCAGCAGCCAAGAAAGTTTGGCGACAGGGGGTGGCTACGAGCAGTACTTC. Translated: CASSQESLATGGGYEQYF.

This clone has just a few counts. This chain links TRBV5-4 with TRBJ1-1, with D tentatively TRBD1 (5 bases). Looked up from germline, CDR1 is SGHNT and CDR2 is YYREEE (reference sequence). CDR3 length: 14 residues. Trimming removed 0 bases at V and 1 base at J, with 7 bases between. Written as DNA, the CDR3 is TGTGCCAGCAGCTTGGACGGGGGGAACACTGAAGCTTTCTTT. As protein: CASSLDGGNTEAFF.

The CDR3 is CASSYADRGEQYF. CDR3 sequence (DNA): TGTGCCAGCAGTTACGCGGACAGGGGCGAGCAGTACTTC. This chain joins TRBV6-5 and TRBJ2-7; 9 nucleotides align to TRBD1. This CDR3 has 13 residues. V was clipped by 2 bases and J by 6 bases; unmatched bases: 2. Germline V gene lookup returns CDR1 MNHEY and CDR2 SVGAGI.